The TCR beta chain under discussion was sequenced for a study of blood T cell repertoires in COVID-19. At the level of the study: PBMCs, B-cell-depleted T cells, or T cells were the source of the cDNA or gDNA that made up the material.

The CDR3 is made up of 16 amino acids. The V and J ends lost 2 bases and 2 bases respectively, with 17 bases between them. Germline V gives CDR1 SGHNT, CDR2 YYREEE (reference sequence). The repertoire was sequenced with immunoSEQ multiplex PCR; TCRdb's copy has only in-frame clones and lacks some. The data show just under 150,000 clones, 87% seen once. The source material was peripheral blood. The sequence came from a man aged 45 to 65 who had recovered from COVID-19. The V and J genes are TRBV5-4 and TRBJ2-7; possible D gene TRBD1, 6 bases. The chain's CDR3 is CASSFITGYLPYEQYF. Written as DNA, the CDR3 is TGTGCCAGCAGCTTTATTACAGGGTACCTACCCTACGAGCAGTACTTC.